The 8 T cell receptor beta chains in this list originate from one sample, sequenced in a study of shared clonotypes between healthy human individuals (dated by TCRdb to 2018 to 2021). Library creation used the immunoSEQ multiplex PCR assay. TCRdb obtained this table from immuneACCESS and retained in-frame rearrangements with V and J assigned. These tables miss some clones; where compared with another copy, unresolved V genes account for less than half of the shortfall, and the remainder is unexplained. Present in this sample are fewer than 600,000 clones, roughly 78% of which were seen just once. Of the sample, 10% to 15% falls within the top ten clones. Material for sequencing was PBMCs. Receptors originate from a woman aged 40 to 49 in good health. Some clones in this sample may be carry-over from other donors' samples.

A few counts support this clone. The CDR3 sequence: CASRTSEQYF. The CDR3 bases are TGTGCCAGCAGGACGAGCGAGCAGTACTTC. The chain uses TRBV2 and TRBJ2-7; no clear D. The germline V gene encodes CDR1 SNHLY and CDR2 FYNNEI. This CDR3 is 10 amino acids long. Trimming took off 6 bases at V and 6 bases at J, with 6 bases between the two ends.

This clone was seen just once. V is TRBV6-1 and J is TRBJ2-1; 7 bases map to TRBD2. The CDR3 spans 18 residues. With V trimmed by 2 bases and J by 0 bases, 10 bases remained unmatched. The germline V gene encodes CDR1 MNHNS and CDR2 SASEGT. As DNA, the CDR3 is TGTGCCAGCAGTGAAAGACGGGGGGTAGCGGACTCCTACAATGAGCAGTTCTTC. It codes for CASSERRGVADSYNEQFF.

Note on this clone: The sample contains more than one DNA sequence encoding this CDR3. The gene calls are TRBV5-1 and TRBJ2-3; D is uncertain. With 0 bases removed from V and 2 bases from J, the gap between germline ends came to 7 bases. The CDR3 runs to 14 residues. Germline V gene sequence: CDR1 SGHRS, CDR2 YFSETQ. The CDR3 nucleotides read TGCGCCAGCAGCTTGGATCTATCCACAGATACGCAGTATTTT. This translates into CASSLDLSTDTQYF.

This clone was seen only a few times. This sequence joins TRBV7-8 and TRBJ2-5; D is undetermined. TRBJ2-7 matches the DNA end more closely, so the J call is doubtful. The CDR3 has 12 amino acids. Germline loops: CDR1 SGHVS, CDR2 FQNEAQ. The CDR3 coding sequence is TGTGCCAGCAGCCCCCATGGGGACGAGCAGTACTTC. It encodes CASSPHGDEQYF.

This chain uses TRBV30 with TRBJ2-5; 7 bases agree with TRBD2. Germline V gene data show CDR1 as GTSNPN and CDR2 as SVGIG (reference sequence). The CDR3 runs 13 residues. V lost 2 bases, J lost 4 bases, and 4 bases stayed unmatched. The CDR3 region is CAWSLTGGETQYF. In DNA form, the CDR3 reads TGTGCCTGGAGTTTAACGGGAGGAGAGACCCAGTACTTC.

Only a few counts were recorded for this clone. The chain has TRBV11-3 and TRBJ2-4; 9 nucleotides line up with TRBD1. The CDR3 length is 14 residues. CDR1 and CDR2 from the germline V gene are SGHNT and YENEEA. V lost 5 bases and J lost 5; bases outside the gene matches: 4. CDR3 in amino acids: CASSLQGAQNIQYF. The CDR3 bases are TGTGCCAGCAGCCTACAGGGGGCCCAAAACATTCAGTACTTC. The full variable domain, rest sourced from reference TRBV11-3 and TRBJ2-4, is EAGVVQSPRYKIIEKKQPVAFWCNPISGHNTLYWYLQNLGQGPELLIRYENEEAVDDSQLPKDRFSAERLKGVDSTLKIQPAELGDSAVYLCASSLQGAQNIQYFGAGTRLSVL.

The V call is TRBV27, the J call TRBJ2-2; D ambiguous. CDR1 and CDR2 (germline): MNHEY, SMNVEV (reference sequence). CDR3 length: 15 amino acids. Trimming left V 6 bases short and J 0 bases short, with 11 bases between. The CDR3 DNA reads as TGTGCCAGCAGGCAGCCGGCGGCGAACACCGGGGAGCTGTTTTTT. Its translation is CASRQPAANTGELFF.

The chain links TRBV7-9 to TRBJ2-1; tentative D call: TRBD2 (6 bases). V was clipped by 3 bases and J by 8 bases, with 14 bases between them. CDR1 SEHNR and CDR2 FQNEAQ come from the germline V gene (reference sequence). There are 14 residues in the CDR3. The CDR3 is CASSFLTSSHEQFF. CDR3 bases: TGTGCCAGCAGCTTTCTAACTAGCTCTCATGAGCAGTTCTTC. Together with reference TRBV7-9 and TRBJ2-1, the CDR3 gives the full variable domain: DTGVSQNPRHKITKRGQNVTFRCDPISEHNRLYWYRQTLGQGPEFLTYFQNEAQLEKSRLLSDRFSAERPKGSFSTLEIQRTEQGDSAMYLCASSFLTSSHEQFFGPGTRLTVL.